Described below is a single TCR beta chain sequence and its context. Original processing methods: By means of reference gene primer amplification, nucleated cell counts were estimated. Method: immunoSEQ multiplex PCR; TCRdb's copy keeps in-frame clones and lacks some. The V and J calls and clone size come from that table; D and trimming were worked out from the DNA. The data contain 110,000 or so clones, about 88% of them singletons. The CDR3 runs to 15 residues. The V and J ends lost 2 bases and 5 bases, in that order; junction bases with no gene match: 2. The germline gives CDR1 SGHAT, CDR2 FQNNGV. The sample originates from a study of blood T cell repertoires in COVID-19. The overall study: Sites in the United States, Italy and Spain provided acute and convalescent COVID-19 samples.

The clonotype comes from a woman in her sixties or seventies who had recovered from COVID-19. The sample consisted of peripheral blood. The chain carries TRBV11-2 and TRBJ2-5, with TRBD2 matching 13 bases. Written as DNA, the CDR3 is TGTGCCAGCAGCTTAACTAGCGGGGGGGCGGAGACCCAGTACTTC. As protein: CASSLTSGGAETQYF.